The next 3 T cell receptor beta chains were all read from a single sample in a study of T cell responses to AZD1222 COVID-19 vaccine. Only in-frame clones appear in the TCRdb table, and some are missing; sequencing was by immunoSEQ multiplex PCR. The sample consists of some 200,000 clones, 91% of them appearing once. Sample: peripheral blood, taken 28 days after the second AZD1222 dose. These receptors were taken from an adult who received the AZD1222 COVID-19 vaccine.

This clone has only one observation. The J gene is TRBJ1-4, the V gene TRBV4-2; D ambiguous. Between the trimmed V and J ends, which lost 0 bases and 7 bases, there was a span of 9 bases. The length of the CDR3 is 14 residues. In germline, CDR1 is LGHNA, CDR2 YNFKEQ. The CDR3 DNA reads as TGTGCCAGCAGCCAAGAGAGGGTTGGTGAAAAACTGTTTTTT. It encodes CASSQERVGEKLFF.

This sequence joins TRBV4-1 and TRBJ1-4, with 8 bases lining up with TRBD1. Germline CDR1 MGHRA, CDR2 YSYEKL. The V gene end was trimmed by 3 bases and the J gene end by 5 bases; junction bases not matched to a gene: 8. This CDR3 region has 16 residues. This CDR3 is CASSHPQGAINEKLFF. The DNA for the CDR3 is TGCGCCAGCAGCCATCCTCAGGGGGCGATCAATGAAAAACTGTTTTTT.

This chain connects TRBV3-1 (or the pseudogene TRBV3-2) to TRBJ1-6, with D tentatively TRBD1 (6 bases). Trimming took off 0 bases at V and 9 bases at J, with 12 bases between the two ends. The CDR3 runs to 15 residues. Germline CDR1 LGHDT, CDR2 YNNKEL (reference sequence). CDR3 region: CASSQDDRWRSPLHF. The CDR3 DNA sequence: TGTGCCAGCAGCCAAGATGACAGGTGGCGTTCACCCCTCCACTTT.